Sequencing of this T cell receptor (beta chain) was carried out in a study of T cell changes during pregnancy in multiple sclerosis. V was trimmed by 3 bases and J by 4 bases, leaving 16 bases between them. The CDR3 sequence is 16 residues long. The repertoire was sequenced with immunoSEQ multiplex PCR; TCRdb's copy has only in-frame clones and lacks some. The table includes about 67,000 clones, about 89% detected once. The chain couples TRBV23-1 to TRBJ1-5; D ambiguous. TRBV23-1 is annotated as an ORF whose role is uncertain. The origin of this receptor is a female donor with multiple sclerosis, enrolled in a pregnancy study. Sample: peripheral blood, taken in the second trimester of pregnancy. The CDR3 here is CASSHPEAQSNQPQHF. CDR3 in DNA: TGCGCCAGCAGTCACCCGGAAGCACAGAGTAATCAGCCCCAGCATTTT.